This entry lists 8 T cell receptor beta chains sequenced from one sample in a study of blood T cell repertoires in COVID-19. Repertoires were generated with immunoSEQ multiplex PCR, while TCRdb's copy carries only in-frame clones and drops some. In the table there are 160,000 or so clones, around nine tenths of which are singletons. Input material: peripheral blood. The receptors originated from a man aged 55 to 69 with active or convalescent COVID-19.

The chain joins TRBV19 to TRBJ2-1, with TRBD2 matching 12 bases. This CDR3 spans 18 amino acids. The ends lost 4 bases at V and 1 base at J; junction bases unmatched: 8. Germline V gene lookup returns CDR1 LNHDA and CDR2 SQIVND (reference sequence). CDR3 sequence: CASSKLAGGLTSYNEQFF. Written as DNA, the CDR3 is TGTGCCAGTAGTAAACTAGCGGGGGGACTCACTTCCTACAATGAGCAGTTCTTC.

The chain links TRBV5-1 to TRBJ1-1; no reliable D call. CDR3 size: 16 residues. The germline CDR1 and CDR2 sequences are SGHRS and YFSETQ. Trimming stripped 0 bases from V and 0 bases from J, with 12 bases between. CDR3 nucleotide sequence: TGCGCCAGCAGCTTGGCCGGACGGAGGGTGAACACTGAAGCTTTCTTT. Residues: CASSLAGRRVNTEAFF.

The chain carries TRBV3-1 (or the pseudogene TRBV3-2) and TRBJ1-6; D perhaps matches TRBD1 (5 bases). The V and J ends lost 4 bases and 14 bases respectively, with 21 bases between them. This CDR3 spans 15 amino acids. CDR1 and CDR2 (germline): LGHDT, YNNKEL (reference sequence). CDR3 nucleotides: TGTGCCAGCAGCCCCCAGGGTTTGGCAACGGACGCCCTCCACTTT. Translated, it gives CASSPQGLATDALHF.

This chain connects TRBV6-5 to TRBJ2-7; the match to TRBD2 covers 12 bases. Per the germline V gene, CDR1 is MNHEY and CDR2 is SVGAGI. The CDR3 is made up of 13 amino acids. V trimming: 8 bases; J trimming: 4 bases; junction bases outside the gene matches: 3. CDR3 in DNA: TGTGCCAGCGGACTAGCGGGACCGTACGAGCAGTACTTC. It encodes CASGLAGPYEQYF.

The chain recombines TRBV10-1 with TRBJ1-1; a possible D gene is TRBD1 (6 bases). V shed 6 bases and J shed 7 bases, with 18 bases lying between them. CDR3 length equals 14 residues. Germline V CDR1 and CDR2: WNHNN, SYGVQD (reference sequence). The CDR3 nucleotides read TGCGCCAGCAGCGCCCTGACAGGACCAAGTGAAGCTTTCTTT. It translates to CASSALTGPSEAFF.

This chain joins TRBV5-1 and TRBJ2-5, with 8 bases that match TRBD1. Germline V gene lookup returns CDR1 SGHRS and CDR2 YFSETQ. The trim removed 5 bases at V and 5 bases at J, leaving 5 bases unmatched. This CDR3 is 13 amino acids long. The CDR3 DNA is TGCGCCAGCAGTCTGACAGGGGACGAGACCCAGTACTTC. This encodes CASSLTGDETQYF.

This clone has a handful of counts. The CDR3 DNA reads as TGTGCCAGCGGGGCTAGCGGCTACGAGCAGTACTTC. This translates into CASGASGYEQYF. The chain carries TRBV13 and TRBJ2-7, with 7 bases fitting TRBD2. The CDR3 covers 12 residues. With 8 bases clipped from V and 3 bases from J, the junction kept 4 bases outside the gene matches. Germline loops: CDR1 PRHDT, CDR2 FYEKMQ (reference sequence).

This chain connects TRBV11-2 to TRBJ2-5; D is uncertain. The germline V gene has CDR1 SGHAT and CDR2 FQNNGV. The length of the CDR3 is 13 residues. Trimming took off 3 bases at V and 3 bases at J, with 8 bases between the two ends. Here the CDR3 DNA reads TGTGCCAGCAGCTTTTATCTAAAAGAGACCCAGTACTTC. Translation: CASSFYLKETQYF.